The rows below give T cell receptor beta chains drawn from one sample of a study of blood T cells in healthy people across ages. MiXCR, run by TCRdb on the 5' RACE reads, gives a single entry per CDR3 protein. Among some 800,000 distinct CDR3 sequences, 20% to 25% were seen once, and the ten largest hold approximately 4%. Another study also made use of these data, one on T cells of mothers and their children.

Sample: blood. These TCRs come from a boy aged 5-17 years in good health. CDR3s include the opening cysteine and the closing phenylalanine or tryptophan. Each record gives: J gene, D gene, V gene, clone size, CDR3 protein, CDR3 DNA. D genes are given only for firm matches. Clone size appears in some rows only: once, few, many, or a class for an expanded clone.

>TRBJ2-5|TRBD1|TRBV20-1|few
CSANRDREQETQYF
TGCAGTGCTAACCGGGACAGGGAGCAAGAGACCCAGTACTTC
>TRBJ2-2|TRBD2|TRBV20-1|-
CSAHLAGGGTGELFF
TGCAGTGCCCACCTAGCGGGGGGTGGAACCGGGGAGCTGTTTTTT
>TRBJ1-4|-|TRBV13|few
CASSIGTYNEKLFF
TGTGCCAGCAGCATCGGGACCTATAATGAAAAACTGTTTTTT
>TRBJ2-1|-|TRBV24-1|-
CATSDFLGASYNEQFF
TGTGCCACCAGTGATTTCTTGGGGGCCTCCTACAATGAGCAGTTCTTC
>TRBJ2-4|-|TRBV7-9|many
CASSGAELAKNIQYF
TGTGCCAGCAGTGGGGCAGAACTAGCCAAAAACATTCAGTACTTC
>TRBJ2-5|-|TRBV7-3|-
CASSLGLLGTQYF
TGTGCCAGCAGCCTTGGGCTCCTAGGGACCCAGTACTTC
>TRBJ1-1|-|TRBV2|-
CASSEESNTVAFF
TGTGCCAGCAGTGAGGAGTCGAACACTGTAGCTTTCTTT
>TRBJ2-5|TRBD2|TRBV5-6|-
CASSSGLAGKEETQYF
TGTGCCAGCAGCTCGGGACTAGCGGGTAAAGAAGAGACCCAGTACTTC
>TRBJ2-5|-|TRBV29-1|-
CSVEGAGGILQETQYF
TGCAGCGTTGAAGGGGCCGGTGGGATCCTCCAAGAGACCCAGTACTTC
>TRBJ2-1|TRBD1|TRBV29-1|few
CSVDGQGRYEQFF
TGCAGCGTTGACGGACAGGGGCGGTATGAGCAGTTCTTC
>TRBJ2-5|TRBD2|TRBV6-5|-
CASSYSMGLASQETQYF
TGTGCCAGCAGTTACTCGATGGGACTAGCGTCCCAAGAGACCCAGTACTTC
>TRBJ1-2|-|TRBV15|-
CATSRDRQYGYTF
TGTGCCACCAGCAGAGACAGGCAATATGGCTACACCTTC
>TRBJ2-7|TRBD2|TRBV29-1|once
CSVDSGLGEQYF
TGCAGCGTTGACAGTGGACTAGGAGAGCAGTACTTC
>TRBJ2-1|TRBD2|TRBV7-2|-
CASRSGAPYNEQFF
TGTGCCAGCAGGAGCGGGGCCCCCTACAATGAGCAGTTCTTC
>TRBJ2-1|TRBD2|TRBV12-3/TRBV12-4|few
CASSLFRAGSYNEQFF
TGTGCCAGCAGTTTATTCCGAGCGGGGTCCTACAATGAGCAGTTCTTC
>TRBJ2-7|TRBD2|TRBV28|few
CASSFGGRASYEQYF
TGTGCCAGCAGTTTCGGCGGGAGGGCATCCTACGAGCAGTACTTC
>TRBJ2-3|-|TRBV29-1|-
CSVKDPLDTQYF
TGCAGCGTTAAGGACCCGCTAGATACGCAGTATTTT
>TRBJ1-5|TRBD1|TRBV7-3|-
CASSPRPRDREEQPQHF
TGTGCCAGCAGCCCGCGCCCCCGGGACAGGGAGGAACAGCCCCAGCATTTT
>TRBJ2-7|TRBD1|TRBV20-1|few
CSVWTGMAYEQYF
TGCAGTGTCTGGACAGGGATGGCCTACGAGCAGTACTTC
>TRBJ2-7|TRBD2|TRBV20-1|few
CSALGLAGVTYEQYF
TGCAGTGCTCTGGGACTAGCGGGGGTAACCTACGAGCAGTACTTC
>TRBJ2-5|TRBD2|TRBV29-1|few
CSVDGVSGAHQETQYF
TGCAGCGTTGATGGTGTTAGCGGGGCACACCAAGAGACCCAGTACTTC
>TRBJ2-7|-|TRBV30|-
CAWKTALTYEQYF
TGTGCCTGGAAGACAGCTCTAACCTACGAGCAGTACTTC
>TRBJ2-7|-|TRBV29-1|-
CSVWGKTYEQYF
TGCAGCGTCTGGGGCAAGACCTACGAGCAGTACTTC
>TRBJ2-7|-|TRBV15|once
CATSRDRHTLREQYF
TGTGCCACCAGCAGAGATCGTCATACCCTCCGAGAGCAGTACTTC
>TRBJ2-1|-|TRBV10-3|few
CAISRLIENEQFF
TGTGCCATCAGTCGACTAATTGAGAATGAGCAGTTCTTC
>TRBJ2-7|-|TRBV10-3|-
CAISPGRHLSYEQYF
TGTGCCATCAGCCCAGGAAGACATCTCTCCTACGAGCAGTACTTC
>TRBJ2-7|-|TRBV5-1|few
CASSSHGDPRLEQYF
TGCGCCAGCAGCTCTCACGGGGACCCAAGGCTCGAGCAGTACTTC
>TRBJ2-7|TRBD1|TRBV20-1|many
CSAEDRGQVYEQYF
TGCAGTGCTGAGGACAGGGGGCAAGTGTACGAGCAGTACTTC
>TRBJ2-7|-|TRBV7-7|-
CASSPSPGAGGEQYF
TGTGCTAGCAGCCCCAGCCCAGGGGCCGGGGGGGAGCAGTACTTC
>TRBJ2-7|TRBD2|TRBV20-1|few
CSACHTGTSPGLAPYEQYF
TGCAGTGCTTGTCACACCGGGACAAGCCCGGGACTAGCGCCCTACGAGCAGTACTTC
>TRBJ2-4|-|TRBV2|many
CASNKQEAKNIQYF
TGTGCCAGCAATAAACAGGAGGCTAAAAACATTCAGTACTTC
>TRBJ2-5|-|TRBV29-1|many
CSVVWRDDQETQYF
TGCAGCGTTGTGTGGCGGGACGACCAAGAGACCCAGTACTTC
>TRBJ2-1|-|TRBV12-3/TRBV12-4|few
CASSFGISSYNEQFF
TGTGCCAGCAGTTTTGGCATAAGCTCCTACAATGAGCAGTTCTTC
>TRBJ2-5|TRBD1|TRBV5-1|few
CASSLGAGGAGTQYF
TGCGCCAGCAGCTTGGGCGCAGGGGGCGCGGGGACCCAGTACTTC
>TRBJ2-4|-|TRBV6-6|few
CASSPETGIQYF
TGTGCCAGCAGTCCGGAAACGGGCATTCAGTACTTC
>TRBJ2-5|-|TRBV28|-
CASSFVETGQETQYF
TGTGCCAGCAGTTTTGTGGAAACTGGCCAAGAGACCCAGTACTTC
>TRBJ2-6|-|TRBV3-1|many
CASSPTARLRSGANVLTF
TGTGCCAGCAGCCCAACCGCCCGACTTCGATCTGGGGCCAACGTCCTGACTTTC
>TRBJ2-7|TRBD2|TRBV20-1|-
CSARVTSGASYEQYF
TGCAGTGCTAGAGTTACTAGCGGGGCCTCCTACGAGCAGTACTTC
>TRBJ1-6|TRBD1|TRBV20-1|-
CSANRGPASPLHF
TGCAGTGCCAACAGGGGACCCGCTTCACCCCTCCACTTT
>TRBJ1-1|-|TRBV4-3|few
CASSQDRDINTEAFF
TGCGCCAGCAGCCAAGATCGCGACATTAACACTGAAGCTTTCTTT
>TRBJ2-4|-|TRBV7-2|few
CASSYSRGTKNIQYF
TGTGCCAGCAGCTATTCTAGGGGAACTAAAAACATTCAGTACTTC
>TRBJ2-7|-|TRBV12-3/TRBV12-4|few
CASRLAANYEQYF
TGTGCCAGCAGACTAGCTGCCAACTACGAGCAGTACTTC
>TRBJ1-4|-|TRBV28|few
CASSSTFATNEKLFF
TGTGCCAGCAGTTCCACATTTGCAACTAATGAAAAACTGTTTTTT
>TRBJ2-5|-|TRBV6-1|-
CASSEARLQETQYF
TGTGCCAGCAGTGAAGCGCGACTGCAAGAGACCCAGTACTTC